This T cell receptor (beta chain) was captured in a study of cytotoxic CD8 clonotypes in ibrutinib-treated CLL. Whole-study results and caveats: Sustained-remission and progressing patients had different sampling times.

With cryopreserved PBMCs as the source, approximately 2 micrograms of genomic DNA went to TCR beta libraries. Regarding this clone: Its specificity is not known.

Using immunoSEQ multiplex PCR, the repertoire was profiled, and TCRdb retains in-frame clones only, with some absent. The repertoire holds tens of thousands of clones, with around 53% as singletons. V lost 4 bases to trimming and J lost 4 bases, with 13 bases between them. The CDR3 loop spans 14 amino acids. From germline, CDR1 is SGHTA and CDR2 FQGNSA. The receptor was isolated from a human donor with chronic lymphocytic leukemia. The sample consisted of PBMCs, taken after 12 months of ibrutinib treatment. The chain links TRBV7-2 to TRBJ2-5; D may match TRBD1 or TRBD2 (5 bases each). The CDR3 reads CASSSRTGTETQYF. The CDR3 DNA reads as TGTGCCAGCAGCTCCAGGACTGGGACAGAGACCCAGTACTTC.